This T cell receptor (beta chain) was obtained from a study of cytomegalovirus exposure and HLA in healthy donors. Findings of the study overall: In vitro confirmation showed three CMV-associated chains to be CMV antigen specific. Despite most TCR sequences being rare, some public TCRs occurred in many donors. Altogether, some 170 TCR beta chains were recorded as cytomegalovirus-associated.

Regarding this clone: The antigen is not known.

Separate from the approximately 720-subject first cohort was the 120-subject validation cohort, to which the donors belonged. The V gene lost 7 bases and the J gene lost 2 bases, with 17 bases spanning the gap. CDR3 size: 15 residues. Per germline, CDR1 LGHNA and CDR2 YSLEER. Assay: immunoSEQ multiplex PCR; the TCRdb copy retains only in-frame clones and omits some. The table shows roughly 300,000 clones, with about nine tenths occurring only once. Sequencing used PBMCs. V and J are TRBV4-3 and TRBJ1-2; D may be TRBD1 (5 bases). The sequence was collected from a woman aged 18-30 years in good health and CMV-seronegative. The CDR3 loop reads CASNVIGAGNYGYTF. Written as DNA, the CDR3 is TGCGCCAGCAATGTGATTGGGGCCGGGAACTATGGCTACACCTTC.